This T cell receptor (beta chain) derives from a study of blood T cell repertoires in COVID-19 (dated by TCRdb to 2019 to 2021). Background for the entire study: Collaborator samples came from the United States, Italy and Spain and covered acute and convalescent phases of COVID-19. The prospective study material was composed of cDNA or gDNA derived from T cells, B-cell-depleted T cells, or PBMCs. Deeply sampled blood TCRbeta repertoires from subjects exposed to, actively infected with, or recovered from COVID-19 were included in the dataset. The repertoires were released in a freely available public database meant as a resource for research on the immune response to SARS-CoV-2. The samples were drawn from the first 160 participants of the ongoing ImmuneRACE study and from over 950 subjects provided by 6 global collaborators. Nearly every sample came with metadata listing a de-identified subject ID, COVID-19 status, age in years and sex. Where available, HLA class I and class II types were taken from metadata supplied by the sample provider and were not determined by assay-based typing.

The CDR3 measures 17 amino acids from cysteine to phenylalanine. Of the read, only the CDR3 DNA is kept; its 51 bases are in frame from base 1. CDR1 and CDR2, per the germline V gene, are MNHEY and SVGEGT. Trimming leaves V shorter by 7 bases and J shorter by 4 bases, with the junction holding 14 bases beyond the gene matches. On this clone itself: Its cognate antigen has yet to be identified. Within one base of it there is no much larger clone, and no base qualities were kept.

Overall study outcomes, separate from this receptor: The amount of clinical and demographic metadata varied by source and participant and was provided uncurated.

TCRbeta CDR3 regions were amplified from genomic DNA using the immunoSEQ Assay, a bias-controlled multiplex PCR. Under the source paper's analysis protocol: Nucleated cell counts per sample were estimated from amplification of reference gene primers within the assay. Sequence reads were collapsed and filtered to measure the absolute abundance of every unique TCRbeta CDR3 rearrangement. For each sample, productive Simpson clonality was calculated as the square root of Simpson's diversity index across productive rearrangements. Imported from immuneACCESS, the table was reduced by TCRdb to in-frame sequences with V and J called. These copies leave out some clones; in studies compared against another copy, an unresolved V gene accounts for under half, and the cause of the remainder is not known. V, J and clone size are taken as reported in that table, and D and trimming were inferred from the DNA itself. The sample yields a few hundred thousand clones; 88% were counted once. About 1.5% of the sample is held by the ten biggest clonotypes.

Enrolling through a virtual design, the prospective study's participants ranged in age from roughly 18 to 95 years and lived across 20 to 30 United States geographic areas. In the prospective study, cohorts were assigned on the basis of participant-reported clinical history obtained from a screening survey and a study questionnaire. A participant counted as exposed if, within 2 weeks of entering the study, that participant had been in contact with someone who had a PCR-confirmed or clinician-diagnosed COVID-19 case. Mobile phlebotomists in the prospective study collected whole blood, serum and a nasopharyngeal or oropharyngeal swab from every participant. Prospective study participants could optionally give additional blood draws and questionnaires over an approximately 2-month period. Prospective study blood samples were shipped either frozen or at room temperature before DNA extraction.

The TCR was taken from a woman aged 18-35 years who had been exposed to COVID-19. Material: PBMCs or T cells enriched from blood (not recorded which). The receptor chain draws on TRBV6-2 or TRBV6-3 and TRBJ2-1; TRBD2 lines up with 9 middle nucleotides. Here the CDR3 is given as CASTPRVATSGYNEQFF. The DNA reads TGTGCCAGCACCCCTCGGGTTGCGACTAGCGGTTACAATGAGCAGTTCTTC.